This T cell receptor beta chain was profiled in a study of cytomegalovirus exposure and HLA in healthy donors. On the study more broadly: Researchers previously reported finding roughly 120 million unique TCR beta sequences from around 200 million T cells. Notes on the study in general: Cytomegalovirus-associated status was assigned to 150 to 200 TCR beta chains. For TCR beta chains, V- and J-gene trimming was later linked to a missense DCLRE1C variant. Excluded were some V segments that proved indistinguishable, including TRBV6-2 and TRBV6-3.

CDR3 size: 14 residues. The V segment lost 4 bases and the J segment 1 base; nucleotides outside the gene matches: 3. Germline V gene data show CDR1 as MGHRA and CDR2 as YSYEKL. 60 Vbeta and 13 Jbeta primers were used in PCR. TCRdb's copy holds only in-frame clones and misses some; the assay was immunoSEQ multiplex PCR. The sample consists of under 150,000 clones, over 60% of them appearing once. This clone was found a few times. The target antigen is unknown. V is TRBV4-1 and J is TRBJ1-1; TRBD1 aligns across 7 bases. Material: PBMCs. The clonotype comes from a woman between 45 and 60 years old in good health and CMV-seronegative. CDR3 nucleotide sequence: TGCGCCAGCAGCCTAAGGGGGCGGAACACTGAAGCTTTCTTT. It specifies CASSLRGRNTEAFF.